One sample yielded the 5 T cell receptor beta chains listed below, sequenced in a study of blood T cell repertoires in COVID-19 (dated by TCRdb to 2018 to 2020). The library was built by means of the immunoSEQ multiplex PCR assay. The clones in this table, taken by TCRdb from immuneACCESS, are in-frame only. Not every clone is retained; where verified, under half of the shortfall comes from an unresolved V gene, and the cause of the rest is unknown. Present in this sample are some 75,000 clones, around 80% of which were seen just once. The ten largest clones represent around 20% of the sample. The sample was peripheral blood. These receptors all come from an elderly woman with active or convalescent COVID-19.

CDR3 sequence (DNA): TGTGCCAGCAGTCACGGAGATGGGCCCCAGCATTTT. Its translation is CASSHGDGPQHF. This chain joins TRBV27 and TRBJ1-5; D remains unclear. V gave up 5 bases and J gave up 9 bases, with 11 bases separating them. This CDR3 contains 12 residues. Per germline, CDR1 MNHEY and CDR2 SMNVEV (reference sequence).

Points on this clone: The same CDR3 arises from other DNA sequences in this sample as well. V and J are TRBV19 and TRBJ1-1; no definite D call. This CDR3 is 13 amino acids long. V lost 3 bases and J 0 bases, leaving 5 bases between the germline ends. CDR1 and CDR2 from the germline V gene are LNHDA and SQIVND (reference sequence). The CDR3 is CASSIQMNTEAFF. The CDR3 coding sequence is TGTGCCAGTAGTATTCAGATGAACACTGAAGCTTTCTTT.

The V gene is TRBV7-8, the J gene TRBJ1-2; TRBD1 matches 9 bases. CDR1 and CDR2 from the germline V gene are SGHVS and FQNEAQ. The trim removed 5 bases at V and 3 bases at J, leaving 7 bases unmatched. The CDR3 totals 15 residues. The CDR3 protein is CASSRDREEDYGYTF. For the CDR3, the DNA is TGTGCCAGCAGCCGGGACAGGGAAGAGGACTATGGCTACACCTTC.

This chain links TRBV5-6 with TRBJ2-7; 7 positions match TRBD1. Germline V lookup: CDR1 SGHDT, CDR2 YYEEEE. Trimming at V came to 3 bases and at J to 3 bases, leaving 6 bases not matched to a gene. The CDR3 is 14 amino acids. The CDR3 sequence: CASSWGQRNYEQYF. In DNA form, the CDR3 reads TGTGCCAGCAGCTGGGGACAGCGAAACTACGAGCAGTACTTC.

The chain uses TRBV6-5 and TRBJ1-2, with 7 bases aligning to TRBD1. This CDR3 region has 13 residues. The ends lost 5 bases at V and 5 bases at J; junction bases unmatched: 5. Looked up from germline, CDR1 is MNHEY and CDR2 is SVGAGI. The CDR3 sequence: CASSPQGGYGYTF. The DNA of the CDR3 is TGTGCCAGCAGTCCCCAGGGGGGTTATGGCTACACCTTC.